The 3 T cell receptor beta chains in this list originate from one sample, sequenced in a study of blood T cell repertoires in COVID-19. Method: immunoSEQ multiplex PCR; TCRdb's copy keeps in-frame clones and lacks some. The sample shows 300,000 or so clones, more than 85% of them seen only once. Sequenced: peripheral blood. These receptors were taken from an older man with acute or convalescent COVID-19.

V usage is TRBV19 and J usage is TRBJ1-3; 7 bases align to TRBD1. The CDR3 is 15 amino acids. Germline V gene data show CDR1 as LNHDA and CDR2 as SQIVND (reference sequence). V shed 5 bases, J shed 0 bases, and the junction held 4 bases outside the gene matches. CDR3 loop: CASSSNRGSGNTIYF. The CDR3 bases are TGTGCCAGTAGTTCTAACAGGGGCTCTGGAAACACCATATATTTT.

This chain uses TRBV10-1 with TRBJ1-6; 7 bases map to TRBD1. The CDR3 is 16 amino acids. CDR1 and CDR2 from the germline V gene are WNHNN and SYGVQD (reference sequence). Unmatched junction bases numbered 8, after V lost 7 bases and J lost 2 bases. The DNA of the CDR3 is TGCGCCAGCAATGAACAGGGGTGGCCCTATAATTCACCCCTCCACTTT. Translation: CASNEQGWPYNSPLHF.

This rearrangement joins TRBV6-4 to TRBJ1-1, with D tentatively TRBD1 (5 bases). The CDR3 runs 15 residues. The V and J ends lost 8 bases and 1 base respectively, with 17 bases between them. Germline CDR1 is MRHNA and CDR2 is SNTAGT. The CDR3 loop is CASRPGGTKNTEAFF. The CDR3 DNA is TGTGCCAGCCGACCCGGGGGGACCAAGAACACTGAAGCTTTCTTT.